The following is a TCR beta chain sequence with its context. Its antigen is unknown. No clone much larger than this one lies a single base away; base qualities are absent. The CDR3 regions of human TCRbeta chains were analyzed by immunosequencing. Turning to the authors' computational methods: TCRs in the repertoires were matched against a reference library of SARS-CoV-2-specific TCRs that had been generated with the MIRA antigen-specificity platform. Breadth meant the fraction of unique TCRs that were SARS-CoV-2-associated, whereas depth meant the fraction of total T cells that were SARS-CoV-2-associated. Each spike-specific TCR was assigned to its reactive spike region and to a CD4 or CD8 class using the MIRA data. Log10-transformed breadth and depth values were compared by one-way ANOVA with Sidak's multiple comparisons tests. As stored in TCRdb, this immuneACCESS dataset retains in-frame rearrangements with V and J assigned. A fraction of the clones does not appear; measured against another copy, unresolved V genes explain less than half of the discrepancy, and the remainder lacks a known reason. V, J and clone size are taken as reported in that table, and D and trimming were inferred from the DNA itself. The sample table lists more than 75,000 clones, 90% of them with a count of one. 5% to 5.5% of the sample belongs to the ten largest clones.

This record belongs to a study of T cell responses to AZD1222 COVID-19 vaccine (dated by TCRdb to about 2021). Concerning the study at large: A total of 230 or so trial participants underwent TCR sequencing, of whom around 200 received two doses of AZD1222 and some 25 received two doses of the MenACWY control vaccine. Trial participants were enrolled by age into 18-55, 56-69 and 70-plus year subgroups, with roughly 150, 30 and 60 TCR-sequenced participants respectively.

The junction shows trimming of 4 bases on V and 9 bases on J, and the gene matches do not reach 9 bases of it. CDR1 MNHEY and CDR2 SVGAGI are derived from the germline V gene. The CDR3, from cysteine to phenylalanine, totals 14 residues. Only CDR3 DNA remains: 42 bases, in frame from the first base. What the work shows at the level of the full study, not this receptor alone: The 56-69-year group was small, and its depth increase did not reach significance, likely because of low power. The vaccine-associated CD4 TCRs covered the entire spike protein, and the dominant responses fell in regions 160-218 and 743-854. Because no day 14 peak-response samples were available, repertoires were characterized only after the peak T cell response. Participants were mostly white British and included more females than males, and it was suggested by the authors that clonal diversity may have been underestimated. Reportedly, almost half of the unique spike-specific TCRs recognized epitopes lying outside the regions that are mutated in the B.1.351 and B.1.1.7 variants. Spike-specific TCR breadth and depth rose significantly after two AZD1222 doses compared with day 0 and with MenACWY recipients. Only a handful of AZD1222 recipients were SARS-CoV-2 seropositive at baseline, limiting conclusions about previously exposed vaccinees.

Read against the paper, the sample's time point label means: about 28 days (+/-7) after the second vaccine dose. AZD1222 recipients with second doses at about 4 weeks or about 12 weeks were pooled, because spike-specific TCR depth and breadth did not differ between schedules. Vaccinee samples were obtained from the UK trials COV001 and COV002, which included a single-blind randomized controlled phase 2/3 trial of AZD1222 (ChAdOx1 nCoV-19) in healthy adults. For TCRbeta chain sequencing, PBMC samples from trial participants were taken at day 0 and at day 28 after the second dose. The sample here was peripheral blood, taken 28 days after the second AZD1222 dose. This sequence originates from an adult who received the AZD1222 COVID-19 vaccine. The chain was built from TRBV6-5 and TRBJ2-7, with 10 bases matching TRBD1. The CDR3 region has the sequence CASSSRDRGGRQYF. The nucleotide sequence reads TGTGCCAGCAGTTCCCGGGACAGGGGAGGAAGGCAGTACTTC.